The present T cell receptor (beta chain) was sequenced within a study of blood T cells in healthy people across ages. Study-wide results and caveats: Age advanced and TCR beta diversity per million T cells fell, roughly linearly.

Concerning this clonotype itself: What it binds is unknown.

V shed 6 bases and J 1 base; nucleotides not matched to a gene: 5. Per germline, CDR1 SQVTM and CDR2 ANQGSEA. This CDR3 region has 15 residues. Next came a second PCR, run for 7 to 11 cycles, which used a sample-barcoded 5' primer along with a J-beta primer mix. TCRdb re-called the 5' RACE reads through MiXCR, storing one row per CDR3 protein. The data show 800,000 or so distinct CDR3 sequences, roughly 25% seen once. The same specimen was also included in a second study, on T cells of mothers and their children. Per that paper: Whether pairs are related or unrelated, thymic selection shapes their TCR recombination output in much the same way.

This TCR derives from a boy aged 10-17 years in good health. The sample was blood. The V gene is TRBV29-1, the J gene TRBJ2-7; TRBD2 matches at 14 bases. The DNA of the CDR3 is TGCAGCGTGTCCGGGACTAGCGGGGGATCCTACGAGCAGTACTTC. It codes for CSVSGTSGGSYEQYF.